This T cell receptor beta chain emerged from a study of blood T cell repertoires in COVID-19. Method: immunoSEQ multiplex PCR; TCRdb's copy keeps in-frame clones and lacks some. The table lists 52,000 or so clones, approximately 91% of them singletons, with around 9.3% in the top ten. CDR1 and CDR2 (germline): MRHNA, SNTAGT. The CDR3 is made up of 14 amino acids. V was clipped by 6 bases and J by 8 bases; unmatched bases: 11. The sample comprised peripheral blood. This receptor was obtained from a man in his sixties with active COVID-19. The V call is TRBV6-4, the J call TRBJ1-1; 8 bases fit TRBD1. CDR3 DNA: TGTGCCAGCAGCCCGGACAGGGCGAAATCGGAAGCTTTCTTT. Translated: CASSPDRAKSEAFF.